The 16 T cell receptor beta chains below all came from one sample that was sequenced in a study of response to subunit inactivated influenza vaccine. TCRdb reprocessed the RT-PCR reads with MiXCR, giving one entry per CDR3 protein. The repertoire consists of about 780,000 distinct CDR3 sequences, with roughly 18% occurring once and the leading ten covering about 11%. Material: PBMCs from blood, obtained 4 to 6 days after vaccination. These receptors were taken from a man aged 45-65 years who received an inactivated influenza vaccine.

This clonotype has at least ten counts. The chain is built from TRBV28 and TRBJ2-7, with TRBD1 matching over 7 bases. The CDR3 totals 15 residues. The trim removed 6 bases at V and 6 bases at J, leaving 14 bases unmatched. Germline CDR1 MDHEN, CDR2 SYDVKM. The DNA for the CDR3 is TGTGCCAGCAGATCCCCCGGGACAGATTTGAGCGAGCAGTACTTC. Its protein product is CASRSPGTDLSEQYF.

The rearrangement links TRBV6-2 or TRBV6-3 to TRBJ2-1; D may be TRBD1 (6 bases). Per the germline V gene, CDR1 is MNHEY and CDR2 is SVGEGT. This CDR3 region has 17 residues. V lost 5 bases, J lost 1 base, and 18 bases lay in between. Here the CDR3 reads CASSQIGSGVSYNEQFF. CDR3 in DNA: TGTGCCAGCAGTCAAATAGGATCAGGGGTTTCCTACAATGAGCAGTTCTTC.

This clonotype was picked up a small number of times. The chain is built from TRBV29-1 and TRBJ2-1; 7 bases match TRBD1. The germline V gene encodes CDR1 SQVTM and CDR2 ANQGSEA. V shed 6 bases and J 2 bases; nucleotides not matched to a gene: 10. The CDR3 contains 15 residues. CDR3 amino acids: CSVYGQAKAYNEQFF. The CDR3 nucleotides read TGCAGCGTATACGGACAGGCGAAGGCCTACAATGAGCAGTTCTTC.

This clonotype was seen ten or more times. The V gene is TRBV4-3, the J gene TRBJ1-4; no clear D gene. The V gene lost 4 bases and the J gene lost 6 bases, with 12 bases spanning the gap. Germline lookup yields CDR1 LGHNA and CDR2 YSLEER. The CDR3 loop spans 14 amino acids. Here the CDR3 DNA reads TGCGCCAGCAGCCTCGGTCAGTACCATGAAAAACTGTTTTTT. Protein product: CASSLGQYHEKLFF.

This clonotype was seen more than once but under ten times. The CDR3 DNA is TGTGCCAGCAGCACTTTGGGACTAGTCTACAATGAGCAGTTCTTC. Residues: CASSTLGLVYNEQFF. This chain connects TRBV9 to TRBJ2-1; 8 bases are a match to TRBD2. Per the germline V gene, CDR1 is SGDLS and CDR2 is YYNGEE. CDR3 length: 15 residues. V dropped 4 bases and J dropped 3; count of bases not matched to a gene: 6.

This sequence joins TRBV12-3 or TRBV12-4 and TRBJ1-1; D is undetermined. V lost 8 bases and J lost 1, with 17 bases in between. The CDR3 has 15 amino acids. CDR3 loop: CASVFSTSWNTEAFF. The CDR3, as DNA: TGTGCCAGCGTATTCTCAACCTCCTGGAACACTGAAGCTTTCTTT.

The chain uses TRBV21-1 and TRBJ2-1; TRBD1 reflects the table's D call only, with no check against the DNA. TRBV21-1 is annotated as a pseudogene. The length of the CDR3 is 9 residues. CDR3: CARPGEQFF. CDR3 in DNA: TGTGCCCGCCCGGGTGAGCAGTTCTTC.

This clonotype was observed a few times. The chain recombines TRBV20-1 with TRBJ1-6, with a weak D call TRBD1 (6 bases). CDR3 size: 13 residues. Germline lookup yields CDR1 DFQATT and CDR2 SNEGSKA (reference sequence). Between the trimmed V and J ends, which lost 6 bases and 7 bases, there was a span of 13 bases. This chain's CDR3 is CSALFGTNSPLHF. The DNA of the CDR3 is TGCAGTGCGCTGTTCGGGACAAATTCACCCCTCCACTTT.

As concerns this clonotype: At one boundary the junction diverges from the germline segment, which might be a read error. The J gene is TRBJ2-5, the V gene TRBV4-2; 8 nucleotides match TRBD1. There are 15 residues in the CDR3. CDR1 and CDR2 (germline): LGHNA, YNFKEQ. The CDR3 reads CARSHGQGSYETQYF. The CDR3 bases are TGTGCCAGGAGCCATGGACAGGGTAGTTACGAGACCCAGTACTTC.

This clonotype showed up just a few times. V gene TRBV7-2 combines with J gene TRBJ2-5, with 9 positions matching TRBD1. V trimming: 7 bases; J trimming: 6 bases; junction bases outside the gene matches: 12. Germline lookup yields CDR1 SGHTA and CDR2 FQGNSA. This CDR3 region has 15 residues. CDR3 region: CASKSGDREYQTQYF. DNA of the CDR3: TGTGCCAGCAAGTCAGGGGACAGGGAGTACCAGACCCAGTACTTC.

This rearrangement joins TRBV7-2 to TRBJ1-2; TRBD1 agrees at 10 bases. CDR3 length: 13 amino acids. CDR1 and CDR2 (germline): SGHTA, FQGNSA. The J segment lost 11 bases and the V segment lost 3 bases, leaving 6 bases of the junction unmatched. CDR3 sequence reads: CASSLGTGVRYTF. For the CDR3, the DNA is TGTGCCAGCAGCTTGGGGACAGGGGTGAGGTACACCTTC.

This clonotype was counted only a few times. V is TRBV2 and J is TRBJ2-7; 8 bases map to TRBD1. Germline CDR1 reads SNHLY; CDR2 reads FYNNEI. With 4 bases clipped from V and 7 bases from J, the junction kept 18 bases outside the gene matches. The CDR3 has 17 amino acids. The CDR3 reads CASSGGTGGFNGSEQYF. CDR3 nucleotides: TGTGCCAGCAGTGGGGGTACAGGGGGTTTTAACGGAAGTGAGCAGTACTTC.

This chain connects TRBV11-2 to TRBJ2-1; 11 bases fit TRBD2. V dropped 4 bases and J dropped 7; count of bases not matched to a gene: 6. The CDR3 spans 15 residues. Germline V lookup: CDR1 SGHAT, CDR2 FQNNGV. The CDR3 region has the DNA TGTGCCAGCAGCTCCCTAGCGGGAGGAGCAAATGAGCAGTTCTTC. Translating gives CASSSLAGGANEQFF. Variable domain in full (rest from reference TRBV11-2 and TRBJ2-1): EAGVAQSPRYKIIEKRQSVAFWCNPISGHATLYWYQQILGQGPKLLIQFQNNGVVDDSQLPKDRFSAERLKGVDSTLKIQPAKLEDSAVYLCASSSLAGGANEQFFGPGTRLTVL.

This clonotype was detected ten times or more. CDR3 sequence reads: CASSRQASNTGELFF. CDR3 DNA: TGTGCCAGCAGTCGACAGGCATCGAACACCGGGGAGCTGTTTTTT. This chain uses TRBV6-2 or TRBV6-3 with TRBJ2-2, with D possibly matching TRBD1 (6 bases). V shed 5 bases and J shed 0 bases, with 10 bases lying between them. CDR1 is MNHEY and CDR2 is SVGEGT in the germline V gene. CDR3 size: 15 residues.

In its sample, this clonotype was seen many times. The genes are TRBV10-3 and TRBJ1-2; D is unclear. The CDR3 length is 14 residues. Germline CDR1 reads ENHRY; CDR2 reads SYGVKD. Trimming took off 8 bases at V and 2 bases at J, with 15 bases between the two ends. CDR3 sequence: CAISGPRANYGYTF. CDR3 bases: TGTGCCATCTCGGGCCCGCGGGCAAACTATGGCTACACCTTC.

The rearrangement joins TRBV6-5 to TRBJ2-7; D may be TRBD1 (5 bases). Germline V lookup: CDR1 MNHEY, CDR2 SVGAGI. The CDR3 covers 15 residues. The ends were cut back, 2 bases at V and 2 bases at J, with 13 bases in the middle. The CDR3: CASSYGAEPTYEQYF. Here the CDR3 DNA reads TGTGCCAGCAGTTACGGGGCAGAACCAACCTACGAGCAGTACTTC.